This T cell receptor beta chain was captured by sequencing in a study of shared clonotypes between healthy human individuals. In the case of this clone: As yet, its antigen is unknown.

V shed 3 bases and J shed 0 bases, with 6 bases lying between them. The germline CDR1 and CDR2 sequences are SGHAT and FQNNGV. The CDR3 extends over 15 amino acids. Clones were read by immunoSEQ multiplex PCR, and TCRdb kept only the in-frame ones, dropping some. The sample holds some 2,000,000 clones, approximately 94% seen once. CD45RO-negative CD8 cells positively selected for CCR7 made up the naive population, which excluded terminally differentiated effector memory CD45RA+ cells. Regarding the study as a whole: The sharing of 4.5% to 6.5% of naive CD4 clonotypes was seen across a few donors.

This rearrangement joins TRBV11-2 to TRBJ2-6; D is undetermined. This clonotype was obtained from a man younger than 30 in good health. The sequenced sample consisted of naive CD8+ T cells sorted from blood. The CDR3 sequence: CASSFFASGANVLTF. In DNA, the CDR3 is TGTGCCAGCAGCTTTTTCGCCTCTGGGGCCAACGTCCTGACTTTC.